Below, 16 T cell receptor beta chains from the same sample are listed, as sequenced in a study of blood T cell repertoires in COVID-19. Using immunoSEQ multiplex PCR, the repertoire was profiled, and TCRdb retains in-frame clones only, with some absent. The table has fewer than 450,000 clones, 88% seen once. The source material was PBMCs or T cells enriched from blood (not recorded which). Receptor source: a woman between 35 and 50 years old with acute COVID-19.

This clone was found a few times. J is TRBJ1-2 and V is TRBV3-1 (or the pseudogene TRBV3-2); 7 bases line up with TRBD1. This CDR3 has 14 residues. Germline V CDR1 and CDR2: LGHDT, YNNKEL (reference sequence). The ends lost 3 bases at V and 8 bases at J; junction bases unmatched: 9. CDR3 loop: CASSHTTGNRGYTF. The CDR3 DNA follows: TGTGCCAGCAGCCACACGACAGGGAACAGGGGCTACACCTTC.

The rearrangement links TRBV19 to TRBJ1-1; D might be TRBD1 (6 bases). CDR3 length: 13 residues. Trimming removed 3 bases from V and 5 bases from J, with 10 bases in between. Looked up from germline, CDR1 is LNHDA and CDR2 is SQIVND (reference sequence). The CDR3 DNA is TGTGCCAGTAGTATCAGGGGTTCAACTGAAGCTTTCTTT. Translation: CASSIRGSTEAFF.

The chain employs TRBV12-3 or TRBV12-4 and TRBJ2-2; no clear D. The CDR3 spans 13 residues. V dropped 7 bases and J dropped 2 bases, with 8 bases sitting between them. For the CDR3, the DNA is TGTGCCAGCAAAGCCCTTAACACCGGGGAGCTGTTTTTT. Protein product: CASKALNTGELFF.

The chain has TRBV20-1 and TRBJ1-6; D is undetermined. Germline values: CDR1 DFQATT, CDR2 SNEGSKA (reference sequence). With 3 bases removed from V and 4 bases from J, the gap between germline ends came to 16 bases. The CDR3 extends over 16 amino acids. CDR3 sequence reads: CSASDNKHGYNSPLHF. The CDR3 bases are TGCAGTGCTAGTGATAATAAGCACGGTTATAATTCACCCCTCCACTTT.

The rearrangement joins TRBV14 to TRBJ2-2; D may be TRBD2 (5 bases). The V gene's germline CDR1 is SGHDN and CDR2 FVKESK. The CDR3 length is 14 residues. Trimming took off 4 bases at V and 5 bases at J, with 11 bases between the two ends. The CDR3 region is CASSPLTGTGELFF. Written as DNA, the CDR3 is TGTGCCAGCAGCCCCCTCACGGGGACCGGGGAGCTGTTTTTT.

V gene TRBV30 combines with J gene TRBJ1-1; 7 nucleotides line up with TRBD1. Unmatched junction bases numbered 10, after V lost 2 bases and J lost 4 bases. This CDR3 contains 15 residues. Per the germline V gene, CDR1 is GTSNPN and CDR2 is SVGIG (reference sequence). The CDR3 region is CAWSPRTGAGTEAFF. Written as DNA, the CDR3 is TGTGCCTGGAGTCCTCGGACAGGCGCTGGCACTGAAGCTTTCTTT.

The CDR3 region is CASSSGTATTGEQYF. CDR3 sequence (DNA): TGTGCCAGCAGCTCCGGGACAGCTACTACCGGCGAGCAGTACTTC. The J gene is TRBJ2-7, the V gene TRBV7-8; 7 nucleotides line up with TRBD1. CDR3 length equals 15 residues. Germline V gene lookup returns CDR1 SGHVS and CDR2 FQNEAQ. V lost 4 bases, J lost 6 bases, and 12 bases stayed unmatched.

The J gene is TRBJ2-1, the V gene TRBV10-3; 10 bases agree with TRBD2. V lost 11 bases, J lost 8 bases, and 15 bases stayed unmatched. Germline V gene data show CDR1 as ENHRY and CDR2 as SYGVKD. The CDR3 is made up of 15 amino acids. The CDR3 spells CASSQDQRGGHEQFF. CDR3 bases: TGTGCCTCCTCCCAAGACCAGCGGGGGGGCCATGAGCAGTTCTTC.

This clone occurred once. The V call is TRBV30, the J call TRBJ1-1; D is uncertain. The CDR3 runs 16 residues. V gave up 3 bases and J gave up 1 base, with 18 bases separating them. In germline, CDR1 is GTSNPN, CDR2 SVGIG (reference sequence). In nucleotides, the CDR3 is TGTGCCTGGAGCCAATGGAGGGTATTAAGGAACACTGAAGCTTTCTTT. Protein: CAWSQWRVLRNTEAFF.

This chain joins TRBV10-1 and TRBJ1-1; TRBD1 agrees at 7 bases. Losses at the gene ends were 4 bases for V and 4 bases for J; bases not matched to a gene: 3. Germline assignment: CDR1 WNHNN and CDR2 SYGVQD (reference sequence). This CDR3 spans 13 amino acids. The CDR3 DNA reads TGCGCCAGCAGTGTATACAGGGGCACTGAAGCTTTCTTT. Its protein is CASSVYRGTEAFF.

The CDR3 is CASSLTGVSEKLFF. CDR3 bases: TGTGCCAGCAGCTTAACAGGGGTGTCTGAAAAACTGTTTTTT. The rearrangement joins TRBV5-6 to TRBJ1-4; TRBD1 agrees at 7 bases. In germline, CDR1 is SGHDT, CDR2 YYEEEE. The trim removed 2 bases at V and 7 bases at J, leaving 5 bases unmatched. CDR3 size: 14 residues.

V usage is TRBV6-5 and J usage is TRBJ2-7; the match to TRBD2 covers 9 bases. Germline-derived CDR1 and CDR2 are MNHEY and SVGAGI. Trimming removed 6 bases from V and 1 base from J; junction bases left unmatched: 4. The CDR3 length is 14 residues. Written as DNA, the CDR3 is TGTGCCAGCAGAAAGGGACTAGCTTCCTACGAGCAGTACTTC. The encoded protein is CASRKGLASYEQYF.

CDR3 protein: CASSKPGANTIYF. CDR3 coding DNA: TGTGCCAGTAGTAAACCGGGTGCAAACACCATATATTTT. J is TRBJ1-3 and V is TRBV19; D gene uncertain. The CDR3 runs to 13 residues. Germline-derived CDR1 and CDR2 are LNHDA and SQIVND (reference sequence). V was trimmed by 4 bases and J by 6 bases, leaving 10 bases between them.

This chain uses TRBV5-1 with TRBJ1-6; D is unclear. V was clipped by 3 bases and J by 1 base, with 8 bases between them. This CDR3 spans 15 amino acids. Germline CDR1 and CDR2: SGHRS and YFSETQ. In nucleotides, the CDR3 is TGCGCCAGCAGCTACAGCGGGTCCTATAATTCACCCCTCCACTTT. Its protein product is CASSYSGSYNSPLHF.

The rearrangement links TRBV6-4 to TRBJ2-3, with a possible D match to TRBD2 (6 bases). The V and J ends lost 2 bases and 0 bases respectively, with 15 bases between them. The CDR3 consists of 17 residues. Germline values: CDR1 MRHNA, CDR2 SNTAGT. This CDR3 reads CASSDPPGDRSTDTQYF. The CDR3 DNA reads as TGTGCCAGCAGTGACCCCCCGGGGGACCGTAGCACAGATACGCAGTATTTT.

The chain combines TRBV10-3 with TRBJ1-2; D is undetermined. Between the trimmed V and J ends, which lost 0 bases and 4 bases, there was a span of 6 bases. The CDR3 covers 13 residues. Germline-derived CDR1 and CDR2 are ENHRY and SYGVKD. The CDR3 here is CAISESQIYGYTF. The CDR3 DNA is TGTGCCATCAGTGAGTCGCAGATCTATGGCTACACCTTC.